Below are 30 T cell receptor beta chains sequenced from a single sample in a study of blood T cell repertoires in COVID-19. Clones were read by immunoSEQ multiplex PCR, and TCRdb kept only the in-frame ones, dropping some. In the table there are 200,000 to 250,000 clones, about 83% of which are singletons. The sequenced sample was PBMCs or T cells enriched from blood (not recorded which). All receptors come from a woman aged 40 to 50 who had recovered from COVID-19.

V usage is TRBV19 and J usage is TRBJ1-2; TRBD1 matches 9 bases. The J segment lost 7 bases and the V segment lost 6 bases, leaving 9 bases of the junction unmatched. The CDR3 is made up of 14 amino acids. In germline, CDR1 is LNHDA, CDR2 SQIVND (reference sequence). The CDR3 DNA reads TGTGCCAGTAGGGACCGGGACAGGGCGGCTGGCTACACCTTC. Translating gives CASRDRDRAAGYTF.

The V gene is TRBV20-1, the J gene TRBJ2-3; D unclear. The V gene lost 3 bases and the J gene lost 2 bases, with 9 bases spanning the gap. The CDR3 extends over 13 amino acids. CDR1 is DFQATT, CDR2 SNEGSKA, per germline (reference sequence). CDR3 nucleotides: TGCAGTGCTAGTATACAGATCACAGATACGCAGTATTTT. This codes for CSASIQITDTQYF.

CDR3 in DNA: TGTGCCAGTAGTCCCTGGACTAGCGGGAGGGGTAATGAGCAGTTCTTC. Its translation: CASSPWTSGRGNEQFF. The rearrangement uses TRBV19 and TRBJ2-1, with 15 bases identical to TRBD2. Germline loops: CDR1 LNHDA, CDR2 SQIVND (reference sequence). The length of the CDR3 is 16 residues. V lost 5 bases, J lost 7 bases, and 6 bases stayed unmatched.

The chain employs TRBV9 and TRBJ2-3; TRBD2 is a possible D gene (6 bases). CDR1 is SGDLS, CDR2 YYNGEE, per germline. V was pared by 0 bases and J by 2 bases, with 7 bases between. This CDR3 is 14 amino acids long. DNA for the CDR3: TGTGCCAGCAGCGTAGGGGGGGACACAGATACGCAGTATTTT. Its translation: CASSVGGDTDTQYF.

This chain links TRBV11-2 with TRBJ2-7; D is unresolved. CDR3 length: 13 amino acids. V lost 1 base and J 2 bases, leaving 6 bases between the germline ends. The germline V gene has CDR1 SGHAT and CDR2 FQNNGV. Here the CDR3 reads CASSLGHPYEQYF. CDR3 DNA: TGTGCCAGCAGCTTAGGACACCCCTACGAGCAGTACTTC.

The chain combines TRBV6-5 with TRBJ1-2, with 7 bases aligning to TRBD1. Germline CDR1 MNHEY, CDR2 SVGAGI. CDR3 length: 14 residues. With V trimmed by 2 bases and J by 3 bases, 3 bases remained unmatched. As DNA, the CDR3 is TGTGCCAGCAGTTACGTTGACAGGGACTATGGCTACACCTTC. Residues: CASSYVDRDYGYTF.

V is TRBV12-5 and J is TRBJ2-1, with 12 bases identical to TRBD2. The CDR3 spans 15 residues. Germline assignment: CDR1 LGHNT and CDR2 FRNRAP. Trimming at V came to 3 bases and at J to 7 bases, leaving 4 bases not matched to a gene. The CDR3 loop reads CASGFSSGGVNEQFF. The CDR3 DNA reads TGTGCTAGTGGTTTTTCTAGCGGGGGGGTTAATGAGCAGTTCTTC.

This clone appeared once. The chain couples TRBV19 to TRBJ1-6; TRBD1 aligns across 7 bases. The length of the CDR3 is 16 residues. V gave up 6 bases and J gave up 2 bases; unmatched junction bases: 7. CDR1 is LNHDA, CDR2 SQIVND, per germline (reference sequence). CDR3 protein: CASSSSGTAYNSPLHF. CDR3 DNA: TGTGCCAGTAGCTCATCCGGGACAGCCTATAATTCACCCCTCCACTTT.

V and J are TRBV7-2 and TRBJ2-1, with 10 bases identical to TRBD2. The CDR3 contains 13 residues. J gave up 11 bases and V 5 bases, and 6 bases lay outside the gene matches. Per the germline V gene, CDR1 is SGHTA and CDR2 is FQGNSA. The CDR3 reads CASSSRTSGKQFF. The DNA of the CDR3 is TGTGCCAGCAGCAGCAGGACTAGCGGAAAGCAGTTCTTC.

This rearrangement joins TRBV29-1 to TRBJ2-2; 11 bases are shared with TRBD1. The J segment lost 7 bases and the V segment lost 6 bases, leaving 7 bases of the junction unmatched. Germline CDR1 and CDR2: SQVTM and ANQGSEA. CDR3 size: 14 residues. The CDR3 loop reads CSVPGQGESGELFF. CDR3 coding DNA: TGCAGCGTGCCGGGACAGGGGGAGAGCGGGGAGCTGTTTTTT.

This chain joins TRBV18 and TRBJ1-1; a weak D match, TRBD1 (6 bases). V was trimmed by 6 bases and J by 5 bases, leaving 16 bases between them. This CDR3 region has 14 residues. Germline CDR1 is KGHSH and CDR2 is LQKENI. For the CDR3, the DNA is TGTGCCAGCTCCCAACCTGGGGGCGGAACTGAAGCTTTCTTT. Encoded protein: CASSQPGGGTEAFF.

The chain has TRBV12-3 or TRBV12-4 and TRBJ1-1; D gene uncertain. Trimming removed 5 bases from V and 11 bases from J, with 18 bases in between. CDR3 length: 13 amino acids. In nucleotides, the CDR3 is TGTGCCAGCAGTGACCGGGTGCGGTCGTGGGCTTTCTTT. As protein: CASSDRVRSWAFF.

Only one count was recorded for this clone. The V gene is TRBV24-1, the J gene TRBJ2-1, with a weak D call TRBD2 (5 bases). This CDR3 region has 13 residues. The germline CDR1 and CDR2 sequences are KGHDR and SFDVKD. The ends were cut back, 3 bases at V and 3 bases at J, with 5 bases in the middle. In DNA form, the CDR3 reads TGTGCCACCAGTGATAGCGGCTACAATGAGCAGTTCTTC. This translates into CATSDSGYNEQFF.

This chain links TRBV24-1 with TRBJ1-2, with TRBD1 identical over 7 bases. This CDR3 comprises 15 residues. V was pared by 5 bases and J by 6 bases, with 11 bases of the junction left unmatched. Germline V gene sequence: CDR1 KGHDR, CDR2 SFDVKD. CDR3 nucleotides: TGTGCCACCAGTGGCCCCCGACAGGGTGGGAATGGCTACACCTTC. It specifies CATSGPRQGGNGYTF.

This clone was observed a handful of times. The chain combines TRBV19 with TRBJ2-7, with D possibly being TRBD1 (5 bases). The CDR3 sequence is 13 residues long. Germline V gives CDR1 LNHDA, CDR2 SQIVND (reference sequence). V was pared by 9 bases and J by 2 bases, with 14 bases between. CDR3 amino acids: CASSPLGPYEQYF. In DNA, the CDR3 is TGTGCCAGCTCCCCGTTGGGGCCCTACGAGCAGTACTTC.

In regard to this clone: The same CDR3 is also encoded by other DNA sequences in this sample. The chain links TRBV6-6 to TRBJ1-2; D may be TRBD1 (5 bases). This CDR3 contains 12 residues. Trimming took 6 bases from V and 6 from J, leaving 11 bases between them. Germline-derived CDR1 and CDR2 are MNHNY and SVGAGI (reference sequence). The CDR3 region is CASSLGGDGYTF. CDR3 nucleotides: TGTGCCAGCAGCCTGGGAGGGGATGGCTACACCTTC.

As regards this clone: The DNA is omitted, as the CDR3 cannot be located on it reliably, and the CDR3 follows TCRdb's listing. The CDR3 loop is CASSLQFGPGSTDTQYF. The chain uses TRBV27 and TRBJ2-3; TRBD1 is the table's D call, not checked against the DNA. From germline, CDR1 is MNHEY and CDR2 SMNVEV (reference sequence). 17 amino acids form the CDR3, both terminal residues included.

The chain uses TRBV12-5 and TRBJ1-2; no clear D. Trimming removed 0 bases from V and 5 bases from J, with 10 bases in between. From germline, CDR1 is LGHNT and CDR2 FRNRAP. The CDR3 extends over 14 amino acids. The CDR3 loop is CASGLVYGRYGYTF. In nucleotides, the CDR3 is TGTGCTAGTGGTTTGGTTTACGGGAGGTATGGCTACACCTTC.

CDR3: CASSPRGRETEAFF. The CDR3 DNA reads as TGTGCCAGCAGCCCCAGGGGGCGCGAGACTGAAGCTTTCTTT. The rearrangement joins TRBV6-5 to TRBJ1-1, with TRBD1 identical over 8 bases. With V trimmed by 6 bases and J by 5 bases, 8 bases remained unmatched. This CDR3 is built from 14 residues. From germline, CDR1 is MNHEY and CDR2 SVGAGI.

This clone showed up just a few times. This sample also contains other DNA sequences that code for the same CDR3. The chain couples TRBV15 to TRBJ1-5; D ambiguous. CDR3 length: 12 residues. V was pared by 0 bases and J by 7 bases, with 4 bases between. Germline V gene sequence: CDR1 LNHNV, CDR2 YYDKDF (reference sequence). The CDR3 spells CATSRDQQPQHF. CDR3 nucleotide sequence: TGTGCCACCAGCAGAGATCAGCAGCCCCAGCATTTT. Combining the CDR3 with reference TRBV15 and TRBJ1-5 gives the whole variable domain DAMVIQNPRYQVTQFGKPVTLSCSQTLNHNVMYWYQQKSSQAPKLLFHYYDKDFNNEADTPDNFQSRRPNTSFCFLDIRSPGLGDTAMYLCATSRDQQPQHFGDGTRLSIL.

V and J are TRBV28 and TRBJ1-2; 7 nucleotides line up with TRBD1. With V trimmed by 6 bases and J by 4 bases, 8 bases remained unmatched. The CDR3 is 14 residues long. The germline gives CDR1 MDHEN, CDR2 SYDVKM. The CDR3 region is CASSPGQTTYGYTF. CDR3 nucleotide sequence: TGTGCCAGCAGCCCGGGACAGACGACCTATGGCTACACCTTC.

V gene TRBV5-5 combines with J gene TRBJ1-5; D may be TRBD1 (6 bases). CDR1 is SGHKS, CDR2 YYEKEE, per germline (reference sequence). V was trimmed by 1 base and J by 5 bases, leaving 13 bases between them. The CDR3 has 15 amino acids. For the CDR3, the DNA is TGTGCCAGCAGCTTGAACAGGGACGGGGATCAGCCCCAGCATTTT. Translated, it gives CASSLNRDGDQPQHF. The full variable domain, completed using reference TRBV5-5 and TRBJ1-5, is DAGVTQSPTHLIKTRGQQVTLRCSPISGHKSVSWYQQVLGQGPQFIFQYYEKEERGRGNFPDRFSARQFPNYSSELNVNALLLGDSALYLCASSLNRDGDQPQHFGDGTRLSIL.

The rearrangement links TRBV19 to TRBJ2-1; 10 positions match TRBD1. This CDR3 is built from 15 residues. Germline trimming cut 3 bases from V and 6 bases from J; bases unmatched to any gene: 5. Germline loops: CDR1 LNHDA, CDR2 SQIVND (reference sequence). The CDR3 DNA is TGTGCCAGTAGTATGGTCGGACAGGGGGTCAATGAGCAGTTCTTC. Amino acid sequence: CASSMVGQGVNEQFF.

The chain uses TRBV28 and TRBJ2-7; D ambiguous. The CDR3 extends over 13 amino acids. Per germline, CDR1 MDHEN and CDR2 SYDVKM. V lost 5 bases, J lost 6 bases, and 14 bases lay in between. In DNA, the CDR3 is TGTGCCAGCAGTCCCGGGTTTATCCTCGAGCAGTACTTC. Its translation is CASSPGFILEQYF.

The V and J genes are TRBV28 and TRBJ2-3, with 13 bases fitting TRBD2. This CDR3 spans 19 amino acids. Germline V gene data show CDR1 as MDHEN and CDR2 as SYDVKM. J was trimmed by 0 bases and V by 5 bases; bases with no gene match: 11. CDR3 amino acids: CASSQTGLAGTSSTDTQYF. The DNA for the CDR3 is TGTGCCAGCAGTCAGACGGGACTAGCGGGGACCTCTAGCACAGATACGCAGTATTTT.

This chain connects TRBV3-1 (or the pseudogene TRBV3-2) to TRBJ2-7; 8 bases map to TRBD2. This CDR3 spans 14 amino acids. Germline-derived CDR1 and CDR2 are LGHDT and YNNKEL (reference sequence). V trimming: 2 bases; J trimming: 3 bases; junction bases outside the gene matches: 3. Here the CDR3 reads CASSQLAGRYEQYF. For the CDR3, the DNA is TGTGCCAGCAGCCAACTAGCGGGTCGCTACGAGCAGTACTTC.

The chain uses TRBV7-7 and TRBJ2-7, with TRBD1 identical over 7 bases. The CDR3 runs to 14 residues. Germline CDR1 reads SSHAT; CDR2 reads FNYEAQ (reference sequence). Trimming took 3 bases from V and 5 from J; bases not matched to a gene: 7. The CDR3 DNA follows: TGTGCCAGCAGCTTTTACAGGGGTTACCACGAGCAGTACGTC. Translation gives CASSFYRGYHEQYV.

The chain joins TRBV24-1 to TRBJ1-2, with D perhaps matching TRBD1 (6 bases). Trimming took off 2 bases at V and 5 bases at J, with 11 bases between the two ends. This CDR3 region has 14 residues. Germline CDR1 and CDR2: KGHDR and SFDVKD. CDR3 residues: CATSDSTGNYGYTF. DNA for the CDR3: TGTGCCACCAGTGATTCAACAGGGAATTATGGCTACACCTTC.

The chain joins TRBV27 to TRBJ1-2, with D hard to call. This CDR3 is 15 amino acids long. In germline, CDR1 is MNHEY, CDR2 SMNVEV (reference sequence). Between the trimmed V and J ends, which lost 2 bases and 6 bases, there was a span of 16 bases. The CDR3 protein is CASSLDMRIFNGYTF. The CDR3 region has the DNA TGTGCCAGCAGTTTAGATATGAGAATATTCAATGGCTACACCTTC.

The rearrangement links TRBV16 to TRBJ1-1; a weak D match, TRBD1 (6 bases). The V and J ends lost 7 bases and 7 bases respectively, with 19 bases between them. The V gene's germline CDR1 is KGHSY and CDR2 FQNENV. This CDR3 comprises 14 residues. In DNA, the CDR3 is TGTGCCAGCACCAGGGACAATCAACCTGATGAAGCTTTCTTT. This sequence encodes CASTRDNQPDEAFF. Looking up the rest from reference TRBV16 and TRBJ1-1 gives the full variable domain: GEEVAQTPKHLVRGEGQKAKLYCAPIKGHSYVFWYQQVLKNEFKFLISFQNENVFDETGMPKERFSAKCLPNSPCSLEIQATKLEDSAVYFCASTRDNQPDEAFFGQGTRLTVV.